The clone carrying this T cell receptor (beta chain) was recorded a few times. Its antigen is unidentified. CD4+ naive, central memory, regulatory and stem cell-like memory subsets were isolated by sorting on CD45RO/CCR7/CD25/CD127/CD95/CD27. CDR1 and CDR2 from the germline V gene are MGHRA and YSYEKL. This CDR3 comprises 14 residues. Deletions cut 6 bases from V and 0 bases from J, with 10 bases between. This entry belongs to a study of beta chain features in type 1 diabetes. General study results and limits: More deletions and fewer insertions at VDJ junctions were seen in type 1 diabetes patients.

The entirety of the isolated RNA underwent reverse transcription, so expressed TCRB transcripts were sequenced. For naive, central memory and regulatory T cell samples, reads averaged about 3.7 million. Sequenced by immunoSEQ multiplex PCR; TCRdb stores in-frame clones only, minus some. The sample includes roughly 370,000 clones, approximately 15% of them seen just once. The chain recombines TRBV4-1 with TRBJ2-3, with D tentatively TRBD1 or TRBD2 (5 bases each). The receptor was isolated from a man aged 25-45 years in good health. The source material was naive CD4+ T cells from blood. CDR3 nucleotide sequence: TGCGCCAGCAGAAGATGGGGGAGCACAGATACGCAGTATTTT. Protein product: CASRRWGSTDTQYF.